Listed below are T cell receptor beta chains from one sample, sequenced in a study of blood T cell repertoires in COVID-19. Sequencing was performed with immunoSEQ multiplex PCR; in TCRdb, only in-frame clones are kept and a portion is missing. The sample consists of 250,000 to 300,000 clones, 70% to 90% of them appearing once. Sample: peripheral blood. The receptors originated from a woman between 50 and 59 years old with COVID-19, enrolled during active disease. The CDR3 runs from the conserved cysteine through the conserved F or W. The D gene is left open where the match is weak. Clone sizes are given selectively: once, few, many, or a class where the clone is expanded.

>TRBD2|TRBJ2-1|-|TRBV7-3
CASSLTGAGGPQNEQFF
TGTGCCAGCAGCTTAACGGGAGCGGGAGGGCCTCAGAATGAGCAGTTCTTC
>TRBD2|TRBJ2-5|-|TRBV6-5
CASRSLAGGGETQYF
TGTGCCAGCAGGTCACTAGCGGGAGGAGGAGAGACCCAGTACTTC
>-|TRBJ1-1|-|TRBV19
CASRERDSKGTEAFF
TGTGCCAGCAGGGAAAGGGACTCGAAGGGCACTGAAGCTTTCTTT
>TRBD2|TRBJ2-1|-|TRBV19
CASSIGAGGPRYNEQFF
TGTGCCAGTAGTATCGGTGCGGGAGGACCCCGATACAATGAGCAGTTCTTC
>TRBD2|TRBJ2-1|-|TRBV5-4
CASSPTSGRDEQFF
TGTGCCAGCAGCCCGACTAGCGGGAGAGATGAGCAGTTCTTC
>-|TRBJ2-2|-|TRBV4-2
CASSLDRGTGELFF
TGTGCCAGCAGCCTCGACCGGGGGACCGGGGAGCTGTTTTTT
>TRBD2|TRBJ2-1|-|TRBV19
CASSMEPGLVYNEQFF
TGTGCCAGTAGTATGGAACCGGGACTAGTCTACAATGAGCAGTTCTTC
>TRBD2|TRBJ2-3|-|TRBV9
CASSAWTSGRAVETDTQYF
TGTGCCAGCAGTGCCTGGACTAGCGGGAGGGCCGTGGAGACAGATACGCAGTATTTT
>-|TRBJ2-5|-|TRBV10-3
CASQGGPQETQYF
TGTGCCAGCCAAGGGGGACCCCAAGAGACCCAGTACTTC
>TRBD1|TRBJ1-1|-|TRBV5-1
CASSHGTGAEAFF
TGCGCCAGCAGCCACGGGACAGGGGCTGAAGCTTTCTTT
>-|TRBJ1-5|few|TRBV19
CASSIRGSNQPQHF
TGTGCCAGTAGTATAAGGGGGAGCAATCAGCCCCAGCATTTT
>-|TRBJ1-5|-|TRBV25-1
CASSGQGKGQPQHF
TGTGCCAGCAGTGGGCAGGGTAAAGGTCAGCCCCAGCATTTT
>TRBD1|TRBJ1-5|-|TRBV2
CASTGVDSNQPQHF
TGTGCCAGTACAGGGGTGGATAGCAATCAGCCCCAGCATTTT
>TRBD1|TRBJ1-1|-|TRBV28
CASSPQGRTVYTEAFF
TGTGCCAGCAGCCCACAGGGGCGCACTGTGTACACTGAAGCTTTCTTT
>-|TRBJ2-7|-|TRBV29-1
CSVEDWADSSYEQYF
TGCAGCGTTGAAGATTGGGCGGACAGCTCCTACGAGCAGTACTTC
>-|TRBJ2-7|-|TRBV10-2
CASSLTYSYEQYF
TGCGCCAGCAGTTTGACTTACTCCTACGAGCAGTACTTC
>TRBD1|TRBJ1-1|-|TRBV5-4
CASSSKGANTEAFF
TGTGCCAGCAGCTCTAAGGGGGCTAACACTGAAGCTTTCTTT
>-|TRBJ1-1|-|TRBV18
CASSPRSQADEAFF
TGTGCCAGCTCACCACGTTCGCAGGCAGACGAAGCTTTCTTT
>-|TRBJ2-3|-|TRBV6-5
CASSYAQSGTDTQYF
TGTGCCAGCAGTTACGCACAGTCTGGCACAGATACGCAGTATTTT
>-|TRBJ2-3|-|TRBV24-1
CATRGAADTQYF
TGTGCCACTCGGGGGGCAGCAGATACGCAGTATTTT
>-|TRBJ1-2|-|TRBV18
CASSRSTTELNYGYTF
TGTGCCAGCTCACGGTCCACGACAGAATTAAACTATGGCTACACCTTC
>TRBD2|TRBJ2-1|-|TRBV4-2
CASSLTTGTSGNEQFF
TGTGCCAGCAGCCTTACAACCGGGACTAGCGGCAATGAGCAGTTCTTC